This T cell receptor beta chain originates from a study of blood T cell repertoires in COVID-19. Study information: There were acute and convalescent COVID-19 samples, and they came from the United States, Italy and Spain. PBMCs, B-cell-depleted T cells, or T cells were the source of the cDNA or gDNA that made up the material.

Assay used: immunoSEQ multiplex PCR; TCRdb lists only in-frame clones, some missing. The table has fewer than 300,000 clones, 91% seen once; the top ten hold around 2.2%. Seattle enrolled patients during active infection and tracked them longitudinally. The germline V and J ends were trimmed by 1 base and 5 bases, with 11 bases remaining between them. Germline assignment: CDR1 KGHSH and CDR2 LQKENI. The CDR3 has 14 residues. The chain combines TRBV18 with TRBJ1-1; D is unresolved. This receptor was identified in a woman aged 30 to 39 with COVID-19, enrolled during active disease. The source material was peripheral blood. CDR3 residues: CASSPRRESTEAFF. The CDR3 region has the DNA TGTGCCAGCTCACCACGGAGGGAGTCGACTGAAGCTTTCTTT.